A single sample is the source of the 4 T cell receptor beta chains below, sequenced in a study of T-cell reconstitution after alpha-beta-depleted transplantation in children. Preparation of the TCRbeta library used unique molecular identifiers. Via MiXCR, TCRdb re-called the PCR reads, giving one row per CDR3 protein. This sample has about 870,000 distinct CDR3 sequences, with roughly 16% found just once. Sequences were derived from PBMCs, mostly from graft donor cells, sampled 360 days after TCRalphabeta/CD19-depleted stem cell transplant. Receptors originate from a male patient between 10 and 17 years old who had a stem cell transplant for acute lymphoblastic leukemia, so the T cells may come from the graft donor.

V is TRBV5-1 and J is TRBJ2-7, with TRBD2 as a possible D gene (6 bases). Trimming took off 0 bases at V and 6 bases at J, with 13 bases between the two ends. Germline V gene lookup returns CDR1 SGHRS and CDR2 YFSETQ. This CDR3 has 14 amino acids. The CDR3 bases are TGCGCCAGCAGCTTGGCCGGACTATATGGCGAGCAGTACTTC. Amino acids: CASSLAGLYGEQYF.

The CDR3 sequence is CASSPRSESYNEQFF. The CDR3 bases are TGTGCCAGCAGCCCGAGGAGCGAGTCCTACAATGAGCAGTTCTTC. This chain connects TRBV5-5 to TRBJ2-1; no firm D call. V was pared by 4 bases and J by 1 base, with 12 bases between. Germline V gene sequence: CDR1 SGHKS, CDR2 YYEKEE (reference sequence). The CDR3 has 15 residues.

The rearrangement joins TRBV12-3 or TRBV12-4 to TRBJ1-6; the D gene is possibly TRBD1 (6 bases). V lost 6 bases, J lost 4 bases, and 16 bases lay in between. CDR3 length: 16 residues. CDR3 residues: CASSDVGGAYNSPLHF. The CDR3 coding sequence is TGTGCCAGCAGCGACGTTGGGGGGGCTTATAATTCACCCCTCCACTTT.

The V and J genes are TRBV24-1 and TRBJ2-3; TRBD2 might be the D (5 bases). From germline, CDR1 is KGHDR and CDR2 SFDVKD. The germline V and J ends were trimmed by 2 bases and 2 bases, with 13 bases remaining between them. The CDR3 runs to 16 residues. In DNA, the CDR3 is TGTGCCACCAGTGATTCCGGGGTTCACCCCACAGATACGCAGTATTTT. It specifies CATSDSGVHPTDTQYF.